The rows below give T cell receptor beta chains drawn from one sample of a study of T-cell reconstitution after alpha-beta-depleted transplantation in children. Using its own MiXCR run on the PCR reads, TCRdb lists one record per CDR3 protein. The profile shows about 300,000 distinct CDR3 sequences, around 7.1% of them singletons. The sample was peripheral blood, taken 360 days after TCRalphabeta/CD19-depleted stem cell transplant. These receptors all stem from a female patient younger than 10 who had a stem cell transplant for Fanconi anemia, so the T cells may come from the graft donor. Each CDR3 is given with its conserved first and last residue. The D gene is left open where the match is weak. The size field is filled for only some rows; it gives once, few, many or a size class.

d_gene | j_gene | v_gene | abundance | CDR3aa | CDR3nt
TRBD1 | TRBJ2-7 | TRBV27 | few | CASSSQGYNSYEQYF | TGTGCCAGCAGTTCACAGGGGTATAACTCCTACGAGCAGTACTTC
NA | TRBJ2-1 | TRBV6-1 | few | CASEAGVSSYNEQFF | TGTGCCAGCGAAGCAGGGGTGAGCTCCTACAATGAGCAGTTCTTC
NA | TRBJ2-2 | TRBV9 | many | CASSVTSSLGTGELFF | TGTGCCAGCAGCGTAACTAGCTCCTTGGGCACCGGGGAGCTGTTTTTT
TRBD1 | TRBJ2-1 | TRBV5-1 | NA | CASSYLAGQGANEQFF | TGCGCCAGCAGTTACTTAGCGGGACAGGGGGCCAATGAGCAGTTCTTC
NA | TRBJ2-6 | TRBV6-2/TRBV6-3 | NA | CASSYSPLGANVLTF | TGTGCCAGCAGTTATTCGCCTCTGGGGGCCAACGTCCTGACTTTC
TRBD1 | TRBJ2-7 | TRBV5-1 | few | CASSLEGRGFYEQYF | TGCGCCAGCAGCTTGGAGGGCAGGGGGTTTTACGAGCAGTACTTC
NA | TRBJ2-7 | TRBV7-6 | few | CASSLGGRAEMSSYEQYF | TGTGCCAGCAGCTTAGGTGGTCGGGCGGAGATGAGCTCCTACGAGCAGTACTTC
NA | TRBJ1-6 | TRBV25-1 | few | CASSLTVHSPLHF | TGTGCCAGCAGTTTGACAGTCCATTCACCCCTCCACTTT
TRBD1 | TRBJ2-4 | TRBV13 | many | CASSPTNRGQGAKNIQYF | TGTGCCAGCAGCCCCACCAACAGGGGGCAGGGGGCCAAAAACATTCAGTACTTC
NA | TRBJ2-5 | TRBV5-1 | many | CASSLGDQETQYF | TGCGCCAGCAGCTTGGGTGACCAAGAGACCCAGTACTTC
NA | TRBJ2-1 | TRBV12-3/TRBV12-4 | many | CASSFSGRPYNEQFF | TGTGCCAGCAGTTTTTCAGGGAGGCCCTACAATGAGCAGTTCTTC
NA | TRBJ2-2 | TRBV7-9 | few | CASSQRPGELFF | TGTGCCAGCAGTCAGCGGCCCGGGGAGCTGTTTTTT
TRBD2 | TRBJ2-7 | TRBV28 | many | CASSLRGGFSYEQYF | TGTGCCAGCAGTTTGCGGGGGGGGTTCTCCTACGAGCAGTACTTC
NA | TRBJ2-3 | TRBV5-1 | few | CASRVVVGTDTQYF | TGCGCCAGCCGAGTGGTGGTTGGCACAGATACGCAGTATTTT
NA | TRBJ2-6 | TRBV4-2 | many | CASSQDRIYSGANVLTF | TGTGCCAGCAGCCAAGATCGAATATATTCTGGGGCCAACGTCCTGACTTTC
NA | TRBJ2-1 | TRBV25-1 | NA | CASSEFRRSQETQFF | TGTGCCAGCAGTGAGTTCAGGCGGTCCCAAGAGACCCAGTTCTTC
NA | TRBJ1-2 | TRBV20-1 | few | CSARATVNYGYTF | TGCAGTGCTAGAGCTACAGTGAACTATGGCTACACCTTC
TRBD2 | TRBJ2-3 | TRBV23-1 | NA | CASSQQRLAGGLNTDTQYF | TGCGCCAGCAGTCAGCAAAGACTAGCGGGGGGGCTTAACACAGATACGCAGTATTTT
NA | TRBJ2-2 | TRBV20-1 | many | CSATNVGELFF | TGCAGTGCTACGAATGTCGGGGAGCTGTTTTTT